This T cell receptor beta chain comes out of a study of Ad26.COV2.S vaccination and SARS-CoV-2 variants. Study background: Donor was assigned to the Ad26.COV2.S arm of trial COV1001. Participants got Ad26.COV2.S intramuscularly, once or twice 56 days apart. Study-level findings and limits: Considerable breadth of spike-specific CD8+ and CD4+ T cell responses has reportedly been documented following vaccination.

The treatment was: approximately 18 received Ad26.COV2.S at low or high dose, single or two shots; about 5 received placebo; per-sample allocation not given. Material that was analyzed had been drawn on day 63 after the first vaccine or placebo injection. Using immunoSEQ multiplex PCR, the repertoire was profiled, and TCRdb retains in-frame clones only, with some absent. The table has approximately 420,000 clones, about 88% seen once. CDR1 SGHTA and CDR2 FQGNSA come from the germline V gene. CDR3 length: 13 residues. V dropped 4 bases and J dropped 9 bases, with 10 bases sitting between them. Details on this clone: The antigen remains undetermined.

The sequence came from a person aged 18 to 65 who received the Ad26.COV2.S COVID-19 vaccine or a placebo. The chain uses TRBV7-2 and TRBJ1-6; a possible D gene is TRBD1 (6 bases). Sample: peripheral blood, taken in a trial of Ad26.COV2.S vaccine versus placebo. CDR3 in DNA: TGTGCCAGCAGCTACAGGGTTGTTTCACCCCTCCACTTT. Translated: CASSYRVVSPLHF. Complete variable domain (other parts from reference TRBV7-2 and TRBJ1-6): GAGVSQSPSNKVTEKGKDVELRCDPISGHTALYWYRQSLGQGLEFLIYFQGNSAPDKSGLPSDRFSAERTGGSVSTLTIQRTQQEDSAVYLCASSYRVVSPLHFGNGTRLTVT.